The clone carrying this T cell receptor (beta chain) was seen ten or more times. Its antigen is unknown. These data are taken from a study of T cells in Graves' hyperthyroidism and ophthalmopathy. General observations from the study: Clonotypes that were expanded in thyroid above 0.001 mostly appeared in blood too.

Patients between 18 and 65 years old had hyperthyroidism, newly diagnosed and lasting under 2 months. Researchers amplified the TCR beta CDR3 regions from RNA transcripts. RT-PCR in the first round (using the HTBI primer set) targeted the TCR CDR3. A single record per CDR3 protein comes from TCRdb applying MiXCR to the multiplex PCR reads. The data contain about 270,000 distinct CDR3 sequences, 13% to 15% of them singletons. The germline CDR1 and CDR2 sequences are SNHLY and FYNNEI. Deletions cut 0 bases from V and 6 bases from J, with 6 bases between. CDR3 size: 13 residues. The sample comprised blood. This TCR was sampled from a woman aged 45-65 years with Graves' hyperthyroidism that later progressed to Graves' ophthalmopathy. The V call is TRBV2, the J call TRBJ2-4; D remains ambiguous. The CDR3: CASSEAIGNIQYF. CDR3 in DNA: TGTGCCAGCAGTGAAGCGATTGGAAACATTCAGTACTTC.